These T cell receptor beta chains were read from a single sample in a study of blood T cell repertoires in COVID-19. The method was immunoSEQ multiplex PCR; TCRdb's version includes in-frame clones alone and lacks a portion of them. The table has over 250,000 clones, 80% to 90% seen once. Sequencing was carried out using peripheral blood. The source is a woman aged 70-85 years with acute or convalescent COVID-19. The CDR3 runs from the conserved cysteine through the conserved F or W. D genes are given only for firm matches. Where a row states a size, it is once, few, many or the class of an expanded clone; other rows omit it.

d_call	clone_size	v_call	j_call	cdr3_nt	cdr3_aa
-	-	TRBV6-5	TRBJ1-2	TGTGCCAGCAGTTACTCGTCGGTCCAGGGCGGTGGCTACACCTTC	CASSYSSVQGGGYTF
TRBD1	-	TRBV6-5	TRBJ2-3	TGTGCCAGCACCAGTGACAGGGGAGTTTCAGATACGCAGTATTTT	CASTSDRGVSDTQYF
-	-	TRBV6-5	TRBJ1-2	TGTGCCAGCAGTTACGGGGCAGGAGTGTACTATGGCTACACCTTC	CASSYGAGVYYGYTF
-	-	TRBV4-2	TRBJ1-4	TGTGCCAGCAGCCAAGTATCGCGGATGGTCGAAAAACTGTTTTTT	CASSQVSRMVEKLFF
-	-	TRBV28	TRBJ2-7	TGTGCCAGCACCCACCTACGGGGGAGTCGCGAGCAGTACTTC	CASTHLRGSREQYF
TRBD1	few	TRBV2	TRBJ1-6	TGTGCCAGCAGTCCCTTCGGGACAGAGACTAATTCACCCCTCCACTTT	CASSPFGTETNSPLHF
TRBD1	-	TRBV7-9	TRBJ1-2	TGTGCCAGCAGCCTACAGGGGCTTCCTGGCTACACCTTC	CASSLQGLPGYTF
TRBD1	-	TRBV27	TRBJ2-3	TGTGCCAGCAGTTTAGGGGGACAGCTGATAGATACGCAGTATTTT	CASSLGGQLIDTQYF
TRBD1	-	TRBV10-1	TRBJ1-6	TGCGCCAGCAGTGAACAGGGGGATATTTCACCCCTCCACTTT	CASSEQGDISPLHF
-	-	TRBV5-8	TRBJ1-1	TGTGCCAGCAGCCATACAGGGATTTTTGAAGCTTTCTTT	CASSHTGIFEAFF
-	-	TRBV7-2	TRBJ2-7	TGTGCCAGCAGCTTAAGAGGAGGCCCTTCCTACGAGCAGTACTTC	CASSLRGGPSYEQYF
TRBD1	-	TRBV7-9	TRBJ2-3	TGTGCCAGCAGCTCCCGGGACAGGGCGACAGATACGCAGTATTTT	CASSSRDRATDTQYF
-	-	TRBV7-8	TRBJ1-2	TGTGCCAGCAGCTTATCGCAGTATGGCTACACCTTC	CASSLSQYGYTF
-	-	TRBV7-6	TRBJ1-6	TGTGCCAGCAGCTTAGGAGGGGCGGGGGGCTCACCCCTCCACTTT	CASSLGGAGGSPLHF